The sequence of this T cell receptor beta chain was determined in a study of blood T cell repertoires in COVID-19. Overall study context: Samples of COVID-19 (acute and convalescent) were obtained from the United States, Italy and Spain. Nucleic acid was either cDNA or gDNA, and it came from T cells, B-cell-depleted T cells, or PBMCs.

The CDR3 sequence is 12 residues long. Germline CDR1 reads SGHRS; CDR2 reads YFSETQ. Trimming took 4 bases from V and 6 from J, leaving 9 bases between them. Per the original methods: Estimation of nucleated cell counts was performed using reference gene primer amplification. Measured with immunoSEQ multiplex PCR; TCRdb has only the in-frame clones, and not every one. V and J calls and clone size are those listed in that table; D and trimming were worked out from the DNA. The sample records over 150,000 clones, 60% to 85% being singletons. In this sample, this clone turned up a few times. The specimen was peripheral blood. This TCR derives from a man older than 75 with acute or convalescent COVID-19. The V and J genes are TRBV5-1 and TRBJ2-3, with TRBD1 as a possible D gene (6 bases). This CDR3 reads CASSGQGDTQYF. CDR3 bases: TGCGCCAGCAGCGGGCAGGGGGATACGCAGTATTTT.